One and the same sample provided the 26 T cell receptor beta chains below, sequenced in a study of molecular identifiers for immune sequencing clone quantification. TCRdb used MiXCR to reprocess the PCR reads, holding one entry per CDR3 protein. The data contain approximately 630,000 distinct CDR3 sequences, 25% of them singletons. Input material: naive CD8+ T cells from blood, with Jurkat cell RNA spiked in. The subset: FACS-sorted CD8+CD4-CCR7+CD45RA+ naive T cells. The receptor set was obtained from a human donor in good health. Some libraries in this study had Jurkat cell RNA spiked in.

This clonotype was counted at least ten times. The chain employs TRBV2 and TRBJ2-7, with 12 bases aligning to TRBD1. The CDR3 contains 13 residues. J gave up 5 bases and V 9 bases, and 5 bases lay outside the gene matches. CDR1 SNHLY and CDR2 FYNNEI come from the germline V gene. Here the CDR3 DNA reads TGTGCCAGTGGGGACAGGGGGCCCCACGAGCAGTACTTC. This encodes CASGDRGPHEQYF.

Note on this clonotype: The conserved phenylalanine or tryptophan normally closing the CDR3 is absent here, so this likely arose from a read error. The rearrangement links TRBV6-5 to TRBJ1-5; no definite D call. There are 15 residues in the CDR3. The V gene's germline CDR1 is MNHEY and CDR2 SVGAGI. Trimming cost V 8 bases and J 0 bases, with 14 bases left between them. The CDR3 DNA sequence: TGTGCCAGCCTCCCGTCCCAAGCTAGCAATCAGCCCCAGCATCTT. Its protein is CASLPSQASNQPQHL.

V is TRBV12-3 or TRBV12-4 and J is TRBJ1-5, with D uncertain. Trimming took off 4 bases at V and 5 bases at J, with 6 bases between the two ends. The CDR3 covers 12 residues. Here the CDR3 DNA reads TGTGCCAGCAGTTCCGGTGATCAGCCCCAGCATTTT. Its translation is CASSSGDQPQHF.

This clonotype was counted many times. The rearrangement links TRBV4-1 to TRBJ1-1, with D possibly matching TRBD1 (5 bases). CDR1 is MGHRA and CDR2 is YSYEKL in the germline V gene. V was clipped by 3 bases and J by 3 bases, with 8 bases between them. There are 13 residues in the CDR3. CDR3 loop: CASSHRQYTEAFF. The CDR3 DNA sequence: TGCGCCAGCAGCCACAGACAGTACACTGAAGCTTTCTTT.

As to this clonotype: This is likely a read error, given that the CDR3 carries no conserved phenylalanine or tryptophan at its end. The CDR3 coding sequence is TGTGCCAGCAGTCCCTTAGCGAGTTCCTACGAGCAGTACCTC. Encoded protein: CASSPLASSYEQYL. This rearrangement joins TRBV28 to TRBJ2-7; the D gene is possibly TRBD2 (5 bases). From germline, CDR1 is MDHEN and CDR2 SYDVKM. V shed 5 bases and J shed 1 base, with 12 bases lying between them. The CDR3 consists of 14 residues.

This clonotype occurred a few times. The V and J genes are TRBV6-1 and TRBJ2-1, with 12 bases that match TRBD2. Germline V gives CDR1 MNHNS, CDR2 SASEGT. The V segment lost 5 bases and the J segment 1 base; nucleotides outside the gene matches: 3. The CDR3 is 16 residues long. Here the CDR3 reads CASSRLAGVSYNEQFF. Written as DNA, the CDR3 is TGTGCCAGCAGTCGACTAGCGGGGGTTTCCTACAATGAGCAGTTCTTC.

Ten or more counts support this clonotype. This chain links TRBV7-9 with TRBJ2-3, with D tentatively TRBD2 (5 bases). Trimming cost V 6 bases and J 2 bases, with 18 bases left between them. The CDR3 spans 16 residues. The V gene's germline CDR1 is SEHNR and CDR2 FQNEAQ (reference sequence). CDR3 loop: CASSFLSRRVTDTQYF. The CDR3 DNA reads TGTGCCAGCAGTTTCCTTAGTAGGCGGGTCACAGATACGCAGTATTTT. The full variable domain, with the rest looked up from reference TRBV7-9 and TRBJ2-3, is DTGVSQNPRHKITKRGQNVTFRCDPISEHNRLYWYRQTLGQGPEFLTYFQNEAQLEKSRLLSDRFSAERPKGSFSTLEIQRTEQGDSAMYLCASSFLSRRVTDTQYFGPGTRLTVL.

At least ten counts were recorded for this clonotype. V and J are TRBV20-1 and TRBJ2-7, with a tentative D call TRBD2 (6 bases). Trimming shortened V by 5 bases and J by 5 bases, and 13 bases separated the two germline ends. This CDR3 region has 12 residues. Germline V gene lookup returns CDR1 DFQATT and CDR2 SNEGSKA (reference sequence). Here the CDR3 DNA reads TGCAGTGCTCTCCACTCGGGGGACGAGCAGTACTTC. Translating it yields CSALHSGDEQYF.

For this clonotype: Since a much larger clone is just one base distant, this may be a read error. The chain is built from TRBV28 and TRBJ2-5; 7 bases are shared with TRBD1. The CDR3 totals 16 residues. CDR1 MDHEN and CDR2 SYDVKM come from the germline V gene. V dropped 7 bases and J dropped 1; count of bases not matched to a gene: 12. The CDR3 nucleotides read TGTGCCAGCAAGTACAGGGGATCAAGGGGCCAAGAGACCCAGTACTTC. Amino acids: CASKYRGSRGQETQYF.

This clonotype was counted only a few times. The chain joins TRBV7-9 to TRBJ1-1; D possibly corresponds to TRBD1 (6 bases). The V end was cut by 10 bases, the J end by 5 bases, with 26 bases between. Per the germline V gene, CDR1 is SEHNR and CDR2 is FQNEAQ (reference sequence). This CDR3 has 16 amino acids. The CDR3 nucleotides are TGTGCCACCGAGACCTCGGACAGCCTCGAGTTGACTGAAGCTTTCTTT. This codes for CATETSDSLELTEAFF.

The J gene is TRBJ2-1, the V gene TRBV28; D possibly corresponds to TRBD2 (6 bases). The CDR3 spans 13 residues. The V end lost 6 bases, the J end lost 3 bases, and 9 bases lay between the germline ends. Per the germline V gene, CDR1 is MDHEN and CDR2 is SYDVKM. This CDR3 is CASRRENYNEQFF. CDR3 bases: TGTGCCAGCAGACGGGAGAACTACAATGAGCAGTTCTTC.

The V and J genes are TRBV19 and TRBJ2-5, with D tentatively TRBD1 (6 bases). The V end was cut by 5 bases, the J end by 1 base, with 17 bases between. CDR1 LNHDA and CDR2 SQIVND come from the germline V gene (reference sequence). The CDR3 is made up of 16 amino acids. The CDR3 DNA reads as TGTGCCAGTAGTGCTCACCCGGGACATTTCCAAGAGACCCAGTACTTC. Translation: CASSAHPGHFQETQYF.

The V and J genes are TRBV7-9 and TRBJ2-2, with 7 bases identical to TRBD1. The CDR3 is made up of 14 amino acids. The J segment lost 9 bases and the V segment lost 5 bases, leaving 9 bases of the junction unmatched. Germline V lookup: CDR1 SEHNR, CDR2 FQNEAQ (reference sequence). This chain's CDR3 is CASSHPTGTRELFF. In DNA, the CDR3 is TGTGCCAGCAGCCACCCGACAGGGACCAGGGAGCTGTTTTTT.

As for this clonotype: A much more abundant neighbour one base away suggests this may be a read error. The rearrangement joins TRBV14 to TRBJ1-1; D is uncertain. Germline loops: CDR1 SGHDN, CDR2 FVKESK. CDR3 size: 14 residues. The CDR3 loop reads CASSQDQMNTEALF. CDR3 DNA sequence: TGTGCCAGCAGCCAAGACCAGATGAACACTGAAGCTCTCTTT.

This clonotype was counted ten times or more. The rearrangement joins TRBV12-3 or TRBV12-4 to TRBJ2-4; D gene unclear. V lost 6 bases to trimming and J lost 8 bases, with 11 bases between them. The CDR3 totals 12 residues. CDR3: CASRTDVDIQYF. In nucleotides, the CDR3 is TGTGCCAGCAGGACCGACGTTGACATTCAGTACTTC.

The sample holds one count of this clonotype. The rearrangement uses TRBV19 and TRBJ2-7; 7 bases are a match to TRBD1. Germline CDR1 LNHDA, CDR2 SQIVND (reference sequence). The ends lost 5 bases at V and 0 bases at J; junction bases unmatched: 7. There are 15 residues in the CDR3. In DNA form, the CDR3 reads TGTGCCAGTAGTCCTACAGGGGCCAACTCCTACGAGCAGTACTTC. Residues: CASSPTGANSYEQYF.

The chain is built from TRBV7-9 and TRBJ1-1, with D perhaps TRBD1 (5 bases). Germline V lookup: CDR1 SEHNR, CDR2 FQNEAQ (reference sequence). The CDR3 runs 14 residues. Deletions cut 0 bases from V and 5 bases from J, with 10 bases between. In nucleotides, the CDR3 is TGTGCCAGCAGCTTAGCGCAGGGCTGGACTGAAGCTTTCTTT. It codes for CASSLAQGWTEAFF. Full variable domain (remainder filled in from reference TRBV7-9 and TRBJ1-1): DTGVSQNPRHKITKRGQNVTFRCDPISEHNRLYWYRQTLGQGPEFLTYFQNEAQLEKSRLLSDRFSAERPKGSFSTLEIQRTEQGDSAMYLCASSLAQGWTEAFFGQGTRLTVV.

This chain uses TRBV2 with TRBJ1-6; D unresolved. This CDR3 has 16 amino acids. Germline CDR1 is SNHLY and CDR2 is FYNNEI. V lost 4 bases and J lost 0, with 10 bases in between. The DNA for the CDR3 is TGTGCCAGCAGTGGCAGCCGGGACTCCTATAATTCACCCCTCCACTTT. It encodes CASSGSRDSYNSPLHF.

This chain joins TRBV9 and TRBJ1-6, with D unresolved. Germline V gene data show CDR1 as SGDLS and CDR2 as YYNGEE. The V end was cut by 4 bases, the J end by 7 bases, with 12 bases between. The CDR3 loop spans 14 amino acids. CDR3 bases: TGTGCCAGCAGCCAAAACGAATGGAATTCACCCCTCCACTTT. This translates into CASSQNEWNSPLHF.

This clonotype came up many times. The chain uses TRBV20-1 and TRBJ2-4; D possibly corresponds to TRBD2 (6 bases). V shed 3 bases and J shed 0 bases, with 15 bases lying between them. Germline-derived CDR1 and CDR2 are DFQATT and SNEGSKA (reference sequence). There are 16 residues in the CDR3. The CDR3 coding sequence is TGCAGTGCTAGGGGACCGGGACTCCCAGCCAAAAACATTCAGTACTTC. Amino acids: CSARGPGLPAKNIQYF.

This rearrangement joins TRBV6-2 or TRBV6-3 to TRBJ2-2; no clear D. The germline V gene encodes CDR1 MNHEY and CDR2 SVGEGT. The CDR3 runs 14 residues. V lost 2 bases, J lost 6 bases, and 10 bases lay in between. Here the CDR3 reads CASSYHLWSGELFF. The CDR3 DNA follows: TGTGCCAGCAGTTACCACCTGTGGTCCGGGGAGCTGTTTTTT.

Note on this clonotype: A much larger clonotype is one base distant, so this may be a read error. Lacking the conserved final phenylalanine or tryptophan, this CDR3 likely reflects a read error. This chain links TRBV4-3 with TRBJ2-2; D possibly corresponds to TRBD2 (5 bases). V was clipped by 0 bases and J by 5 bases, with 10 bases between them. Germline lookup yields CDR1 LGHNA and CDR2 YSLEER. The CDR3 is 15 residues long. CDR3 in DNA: TGCGCCAGCAGCCAAGATGGAGAGCGGACCGGGGAGCTGTTTTGT. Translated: CASSQDGERTGELFC.

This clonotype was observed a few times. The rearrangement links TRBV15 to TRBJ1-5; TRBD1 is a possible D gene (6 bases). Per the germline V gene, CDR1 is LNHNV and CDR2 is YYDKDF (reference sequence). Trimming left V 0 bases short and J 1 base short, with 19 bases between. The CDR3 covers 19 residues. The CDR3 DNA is TGTGCCACCAGCAGAGATTATGTGGCAAGGACAGAAAGCAATCAGCCCCAGCATTTT. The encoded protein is CATSRDYVARTESNQPQHF.

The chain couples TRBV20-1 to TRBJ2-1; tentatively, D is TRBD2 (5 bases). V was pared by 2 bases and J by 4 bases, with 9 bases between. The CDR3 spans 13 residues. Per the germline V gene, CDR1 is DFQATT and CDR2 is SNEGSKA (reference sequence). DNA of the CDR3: TGCAGTGCTAGAAGCCGGGATTACAATGAGCAGTTCTTC. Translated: CSARSRDYNEQFF.

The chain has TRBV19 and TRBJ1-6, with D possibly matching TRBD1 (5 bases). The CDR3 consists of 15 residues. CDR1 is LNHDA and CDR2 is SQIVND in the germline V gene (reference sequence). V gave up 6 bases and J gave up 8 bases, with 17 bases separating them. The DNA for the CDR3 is TGTGCCAGTAGACGTGGAGGGGAGATGGATTCACCCCTCCACTTT. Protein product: CASRRGGEMDSPLHF.

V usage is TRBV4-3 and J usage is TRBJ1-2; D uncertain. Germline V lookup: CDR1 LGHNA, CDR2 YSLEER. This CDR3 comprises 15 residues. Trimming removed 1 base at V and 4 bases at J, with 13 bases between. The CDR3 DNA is TGCGCCAGCAGCCAAGTGGCGGGGTTGGGCTATGGCTACACCTTC. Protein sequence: CASSQVAGLGYGYTF.